The next 27 T cell receptor beta chains were all read from a single sample in a study of Ad26.COV2.S vaccination and SARS-CoV-2 variants. TCRdb's table, derived via immunoSEQ multiplex PCR, lists solely in-frame clones and lacks some. The sample shows just over 350,000 clones, about 85% of them seen only once. Treatment meaning: about 20 received Ad26.COV2.S at low or high dose, single or two shots; a few received placebo; per-sample allocation not given. Sampling was performed 63 days after the first vaccine or placebo injection. Here the sequenced sample was peripheral blood, taken in a trial of Ad26.COV2.S vaccine versus placebo. The source of these receptors is a person aged 18-65 years who received the Ad26.COV2.S COVID-19 vaccine or a placebo.

The chain is built from TRBV4-3 and TRBJ1-1; no clear D gene. The CDR3 contains 15 residues. Trimming took 1 base from V and 1 from J, leaving 10 bases between them. The germline V gene has CDR1 LGHNA and CDR2 YSLEER. The CDR3 reads CASSQVVSGNTEAFF. CDR3 DNA sequence: TGCGCCAGCAGCCAAGTCGTGTCCGGGAACACTGAAGCTTTCTTT.

J is TRBJ2-7 and V is TRBV5-6; 7 nucleotides line up with TRBD1. Unmatched junction bases numbered 11, after V lost 4 bases and J lost 4 bases. This CDR3 has 15 amino acids. CDR1 SGHDT and CDR2 YYEEEE come from the germline V gene. The CDR3 sequence is CASSHLTGKFYEQYF. The CDR3 coding sequence is TGTGCCAGCAGCCACCTGACAGGGAAGTTTTACGAGCAGTACTTC.

The rearrangement joins TRBV28 to TRBJ2-2, with 7 positions matching TRBD2. Germline V CDR1 and CDR2: MDHEN, SYDVKM. Losses at the gene ends were 3 bases for V and 7 bases for J; bases not matched to a gene: 8. The CDR3 is 15 residues long. Here the CDR3 reads CASSFLAGAVGELFF. The CDR3 DNA sequence: TGTGCCAGCAGTTTTTTGGCGGGAGCGGTCGGGGAGCTGTTTTTT.

The chain couples TRBV10-1 to TRBJ2-3; 7 positions agree with TRBD2. Trimming cost V 2 bases and J 2 bases; bases outside gene matches: 7. The CDR3 is 16 amino acids. Germline V lookup: CDR1 WNHNN, CDR2 SYGVQD (reference sequence). DNA for the CDR3: TGCGCCAGCAGTGAGGGGAGGGAGGGCGACACAGATACGCAGTATTTT. It encodes CASSEGREGDTDTQYF.

This chain uses TRBV19 with TRBJ2-7; weak D call: TRBD2 (6 bases). Per the germline V gene, CDR1 is LNHDA and CDR2 is SQIVND (reference sequence). CDR3 length equals 13 residues. The V end was cut by 8 bases, the J end by 0 bases, with 11 bases between. The CDR3 DNA reads as TGTGCCAGTTTCGGGACTGGCTCCTACGAGCAGTACTTC. It translates to CASFGTGSYEQYF.

CDR3 sequence reads: CASTLLAGVQTTDTQYF. The CDR3 region has the DNA TGTGCCAGCACACTACTAGCGGGCGTTCAAACCACAGATACGCAGTATTTT. The V call is TRBV2, the J call TRBJ2-3, with 9 bases matching TRBD2. The J segment lost 2 bases and the V segment lost 7 bases, leaving 13 bases of the junction unmatched. CDR3 length: 17 amino acids. Germline V gene lookup returns CDR1 SNHLY and CDR2 FYNNEI.

The V call is TRBV6-1, the J call TRBJ1-1, with unresolved D. The CDR3 consists of 13 residues. The ends were cut back, 2 bases at V and 4 bases at J, with 8 bases in the middle. The germline V gene has CDR1 MNHNS and CDR2 SASEGT. The CDR3 DNA reads as TGTGCCAGCAGTGAATACCTGATCACTGAAGCTTTCTTT. Translation: CASSEYLITEAFF.

The DNA for the CDR3 is TGTGCCAGCAGCCACCGGGACAGGGGTGGGGAGACCCAGTACTTC. This codes for CASSHRDRGGETQYF. This chain connects TRBV6-2 or TRBV6-3 to TRBJ2-5; 10 bases are shared with TRBD1. From germline, CDR1 is MNHEY and CDR2 SVGEGT. V lost 6 bases and J lost 5; bases outside the gene matches: 9. The CDR3 spans 15 residues.

The chain has TRBV7-9 and TRBJ1-1; D call uncertain. CDR3 length: 14 residues. V lost 0 bases and J 1 base, leaving 6 bases between the germline ends. Germline V gene lookup returns CDR1 SEHNR and CDR2 FQNEAQ (reference sequence). CDR3 sequence reads: CASSLALGNTEAFF. For the CDR3, the DNA is TGTGCCAGCAGCTTAGCCCTCGGGAACACTGAAGCTTTCTTT.

The chain combines TRBV9 with TRBJ1-6; 9 nucleotides align to TRBD1. With V trimmed by 4 bases and J by 9 bases, 8 bases remained unmatched. The CDR3 totals 15 residues. Germline CDR1 SGDLS, CDR2 YYNGEE. The CDR3 DNA follows: TGTGCCAGCAGCAACACCTGGGACAGGGTTTCACCCCTCCACTTT. Translated, it gives CASSNTWDRVSPLHF.

J is TRBJ2-1 and V is TRBV7-9; D call uncertain. Germline V CDR1 and CDR2: SEHNR, FQNEAQ (reference sequence). CDR3 length: 16 residues. V was clipped by 8 bases and J by 0 bases, with 17 bases between them. CDR3 bases: TGTGCCAGCGAGGCAGTGCAAAAGAGCTCCTACAATGAGCAGTTCTTC. Translated, it gives CASEAVQKSSYNEQFF.

The count of this clone is one. J is TRBJ1-1 and V is TRBV30, with D tentatively TRBD1 (5 bases). The CDR3 is made up of 15 amino acids. V was shortened by 2 bases and J by 0 bases, with 13 bases between the two germline ends. Germline loops: CDR1 GTSNPN, CDR2 SVGIG (reference sequence). CDR3 amino acids: CAWSHRGGVNTEAFF. For the CDR3, the DNA is TGTGCCTGGAGTCATAGGGGAGGGGTGAACACTGAAGCTTTCTTT.

This rearrangement joins TRBV5-6 to TRBJ1-4, with a possible D match to TRBD1 (6 bases). CDR3 length: 15 amino acids. CDR1 is SGHDT, CDR2 YYEEEE, per germline. Between the trimmed V and J ends, which lost 2 bases and 0 bases, there was a span of 8 bases. The CDR3 DNA reads as TGTGCCAGCAGCTTACAGGGAGCAACTAATGAAAAACTGTTTTTT. This sequence encodes CASSLQGATNEKLFF.

The count of this clone is one. J is TRBJ2-3 and V is TRBV20-1; TRBD2 is a possible D gene (6 bases). Germline V gene sequence: CDR1 DFQATT, CDR2 SNEGSKA (reference sequence). CDR3 size: 11 residues. Trimming left V 1 base short and J 9 bases short, with 8 bases between. CDR3 in amino acids: CSARGGETQYF. CDR3 nucleotides: TGCAGTGCTAGAGGGGGGGAAACGCAGTATTTT.

This clone was detected a few times. The genes are TRBV6-1 and TRBJ1-1; D possibly corresponds to TRBD1 (6 bases). The CDR3 covers 13 residues. With 2 bases removed from V and 7 bases from J, the gap between germline ends came to 11 bases. CDR1 and CDR2 (germline): MNHNS, SASEGT. This chain's CDR3 is CASSENGRGEAFF. The CDR3 coding sequence is TGTGCCAGCAGTGAAAACGGCAGGGGTGAAGCTTTCTTT.

Details on this clone: One end of the junction fails to match germline, which may point to a read error. The chain is built from TRBV27 and TRBJ2-6; D call uncertain. The CDR3 spans 15 residues. Germline V lookup: CDR1 MNHEY, CDR2 SMNVEV (reference sequence). CDR3 nucleotides: TGTGCCAGCAGTCTATCGGTTGGGGGGGCCAACGTCCTGACTTTC. Protein: CASSLSVGGANVLTF.

The chain combines TRBV2 with TRBJ2-2; D unclear. The germline V gene has CDR1 SNHLY and CDR2 FYNNEI. CDR3 size: 18 residues. V was clipped by 6 bases and J by 2 bases, with 22 bases between them. The CDR3: CASSRRMKLSQNTGELFF. In DNA, the CDR3 is TGTGCCAGCAGCCGCAGGATGAAATTGAGTCAAAACACCGGGGAGCTGTTTTTT.

The V gene is TRBV2, the J gene TRBJ1-1; the D is unclear. The CDR3 totals 15 residues. With 3 bases removed from V and 5 bases from J, the gap between germline ends came to 16 bases. In germline, CDR1 is SNHLY, CDR2 FYNNEI. CDR3 DNA: TGTGCCAGCAGTGACAGCGGGCCGGGTATTACTGAAGCTTTCTTT. This encodes CASSDSGPGITEAFF. The full variable domain, its missing parts supplied by reference TRBV2 and TRBJ1-1, is EPEVTQTPSHQVTQMGQEVILRCVPISNHLYFYWYRQILGQKVEFLVSFYNNEISEKSEIFDDQFSVERPDGSNFTLKIRSTKLEDSAMYFCASSDSGPGITEAFFGQGTRLTVV.

V gene TRBV29-1 combines with J gene TRBJ2-3; TRBD1 matches at 8 bases. The trim removed 3 bases at V and 3 bases at J, leaving 5 bases unmatched. Germline loops: CDR1 SQVTM, CDR2 ANQGSEA. The CDR3 extends over 14 amino acids. This CDR3 is CSVETGVRTDTQYF. The CDR3 DNA reads TGCAGCGTTGAGACAGGGGTACGGACAGATACGCAGTATTTT.

This clone was detected once. V is TRBV7-2 and J is TRBJ2-3; TRBD2 matches at 10 bases. The CDR3 is 16 amino acids. V was pared by 5 bases and J by 4 bases, with 9 bases of the junction left unmatched. The germline V gene has CDR1 SGHTA and CDR2 FQGNSA. This CDR3 is CASSGIAGGTADTQYF. The CDR3 DNA reads TGTGCCAGCAGCGGAATAGCGGGGGGTACCGCAGATACGCAGTATTTT.

This clone was detected only a few times. The gene calls are TRBV11-2 and TRBJ2-4, with 8 bases matching TRBD2. This CDR3 contains 14 residues. V shed 4 bases and J 6 bases; nucleotides not matched to a gene: 5. CDR1 is SGHAT, CDR2 FQNNGV, per germline. The CDR3 reads CASSSRLAGNIQYF. As DNA, the CDR3 is TGTGCCAGCAGCTCCCGCCTAGCGGGAAACATTCAGTACTTC.

The V call is TRBV7-2, the J call TRBJ2-2; D is undetermined. Germline CDR1 SGHTA, CDR2 FQGNSA. The CDR3 extends over 15 amino acids. V was trimmed by 3 bases and J by 7 bases, leaving 15 bases between them. As DNA, the CDR3 is TGTGCCAGCAGCTTGATAAAGAAGTCCCTCGGGGAGCTGTTTTTT. It codes for CASSLIKKSLGELFF.

This chain connects TRBV18 to TRBJ2-1; D is unresolved. The CDR3 has 14 residues. The V end lost 3 bases, the J end lost 3 bases, and 9 bases lay between the germline ends. The germline CDR1 and CDR2 sequences are KGHSH and LQKENI. CDR3 sequence reads: CASSPSTGYNEQFF. CDR3 nucleotide sequence: TGTGCCAGCTCACCCTCCACGGGCTACAATGAGCAGTTCTTC.

The table lists this clone with a few counts. The V and J genes are TRBV25-1 and TRBJ1-5; D remains unclear. The germline V and J ends were trimmed by 6 bases and 1 base, with 10 bases remaining between them. In germline, CDR1 is MGHDK, CDR2 SYGVNS. This CDR3 has 14 residues. CDR3 nucleotides: TGTGCCAGCAGGAGGCGAGACAGCAATCAGCCCCAGCATTTT. As protein: CASRRRDSNQPQHF.

This chain links TRBV7-2 with TRBJ2-7; 7 positions agree with TRBD1. The CDR3 contains 14 residues. Germline CDR1 and CDR2: SGHTA and FQGNSA. The V segment lost 1 base and the J segment 1 base; nucleotides outside the gene matches: 1. CDR3 amino acids: CASSLGGQSYEQYF. CDR3 nucleotides: TGTGCCAGCAGCTTAGGGGGACAGTCCTACGAGCAGTACTTC.

V usage is TRBV19 and J usage is TRBJ1-2, with D hard to call. The ends were cut back, 7 bases at V and 4 bases at J, with 10 bases in the middle. The length of the CDR3 is 12 residues. Germline V gene sequence: CDR1 LNHDA, CDR2 SQIVND (reference sequence). The CDR3 protein is CASTDPFYGYTF. CDR3 coding DNA: TGTGCCAGTACAGACCCATTCTATGGCTACACCTTC. Full variable domain (outside the CDR3, taken from reference TRBV19 and TRBJ1-2): DGGITQSPKYLFRKEGQNVTLSCEQNLNHDAMYWYRQDPGQGLRLIYYSQIVNDFQKGDIAEGYSVSREKKESFPLTVTSAQKNPTAFYLCASTDPFYGYTFGSGTRLTVV.

The CDR3 DNA is TGTGCCAGCAGTCCTGGACAGGGATGGGGGACTGAAGCTTTCTTT. Its translation: CASSPGQGWGTEAFF. This rearrangement joins TRBV7-9 to TRBJ1-1; TRBD1 agrees at 8 bases. With 6 bases clipped from V and 5 bases from J, the junction kept 11 bases outside the gene matches. Germline CDR1 reads SEHNR; CDR2 reads FQNEAQ (reference sequence). The CDR3 consists of 15 residues.